This TCR beta chain was profiled in a study of tumor and adjacent non-tumor tissue in lung cancer. The overall study: Patients were aged roughly 31 to 76, roughly nine men and about five women, stage I to III. Each sample yielded approximately 4 million productive TCRbeta reads on average.

This clonotype has at least ten counts. Its antigen is currently unknown. The CDR3 contains 14 residues. V lost 11 bases and J 1 base, leaving 17 bases between the germline ends. Per the germline V gene, CDR1 is MNHNS and CDR2 is SASEGT. Study-level results: Patients with more diverse tumor TCRs had worse survival. TCR diversity was significantly greater in tumor than normal lung tissue.

The template was RNA from unsorted bulk tissue. TCRbeta libraries were built with three rounds of nested PCR, modified from ARM-PCR. TCRdb re-called the multiplex PCR reads with MiXCR, one entry per CDR3 protein. The sample has 90,000 to 110,000 distinct CDR3 sequences; roughly 75% are singletons. The TCR comes from a woman aged 55-70 years with non-small cell lung cancer. The sequenced sample consisted of lung tumor tissue. This chain links TRBV6-1 with TRBJ1-1, with TRBD1 as a possible D gene (6 bases). DNA of the CDR3: TGTGCCTCCGCGGGGGGCGGCTGGAACACTGAAGCTTTCTTT. The encoded protein is CASAGGGWNTEAFF.